This T cell receptor (beta chain) was captured in a study of OX40 agonist ivuxolimab in advanced cancers. Study information: One hepatocellular carcinoma and two cutaneous melanoma patients partially responded.

It was autoimmune disease history or systemic immunosuppression that excluded patients. Germline CDR1 is SGHRS and CDR2 is YFSETQ. V was clipped by 0 bases and J by 5 bases, with 8 bases between them. This CDR3 region has 13 residues. Sequenced by immunoSEQ multiplex PCR; TCRdb stores in-frame clones only, minus some. Among 11,000 to 15,000 clones, approximately 87% were seen once, and the ten largest hold 6.5% to 8.5%. The source was CD4+ or CD8+ T cells sorted from blood, collected in a trial of the OX40 agonist ivuxolimab. The TCR was taken from an adult with an advanced solid tumor such as melanoma, head and neck, liver or kidney cancer. The rearrangement links TRBV5-1 to TRBJ1-1; possible D gene TRBD1, 6 bases. CDR3 nucleotide sequence: TGCGCCAGCAGCTTGGAGGGGGAGACTGAAGCTTTCTTT. Translation: CASSLEGETEAFF.